This T cell receptor (beta chain) emerged from a study of T-cell memory formation after mild COVID-19. Study-wide findings and caveats: Contracting clones localized mainly to CM and EM when CD4+ and mainly to EMRA when CD8+.

From the 5' RACE reads, TCRdb called clonotypes with MiXCR, one entry per CDR3 protein. In the table there are around 200,000 distinct CDR3 sequences, over 20% of which are singletons. V shed 3 bases and J shed 8 bases, with 17 bases lying between them. The CDR3 consists of 15 residues. CDR1 and CDR2 (germline): LNHDA, SQIVND (reference sequence). About this clonotype: Its target is not known.

The sequenced material came from PBMCs or a T cell subset sorted from them (not recorded which). This receptor was obtained from an adult woman who had mild COVID-19 (a few samples of this study predate the infection). Cell type and time point are not known. The rearrangement uses TRBV19 and TRBJ2-1; the D gene is possibly TRBD1 (6 bases). The CDR3 DNA sequence: TGTGCCAGTAGTATCAAGGGGGTCTTTGGGGATGAGCAGTTCTTC. As protein: CASSIKGVFGDEQFF. The entire variable domain, with the rest obtained from reference TRBV19 and TRBJ2-1, is as follows: DGGITQSPKYLFRKEGQNVTLSCEQNLNHDAMYWYRQDPGQGLRLIYYSQIVNDFQKGDIAEGYSVSREKKESFPLTVTSAQKNPTAFYLCASSIKGVFGDEQFFGPGTRLTVL.